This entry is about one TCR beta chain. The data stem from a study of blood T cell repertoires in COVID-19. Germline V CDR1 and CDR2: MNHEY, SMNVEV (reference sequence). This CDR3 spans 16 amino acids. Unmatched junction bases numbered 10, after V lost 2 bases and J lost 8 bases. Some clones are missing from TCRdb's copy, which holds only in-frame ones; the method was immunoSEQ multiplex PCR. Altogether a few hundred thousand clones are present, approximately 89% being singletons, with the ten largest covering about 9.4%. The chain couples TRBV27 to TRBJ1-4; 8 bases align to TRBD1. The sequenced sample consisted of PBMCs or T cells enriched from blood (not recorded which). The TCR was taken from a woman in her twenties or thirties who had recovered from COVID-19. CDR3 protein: CASSLDTGGIGEKLFF. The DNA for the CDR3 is TGTGCCAGCAGTTTAGATACAGGGGGGATAGGGGAAAAACTGTTTTTT.